These T cell receptor beta chains were read from a single sample in a study of early T cells in non-severe SARS-CoV-2 infection. TCRdb ran MiXCR on the 5' RACE reads and lists one entry per CDR3 protein. The table shows more than 50,000 distinct CDR3 sequences, with around an eighth occurring only once. Material for sequencing was whole blood. These receptors all come from an adult who was a healthcare worker with PCR-confirmed SARS-CoV-2 infection or an uninfected control (not recorded which). Both conserved end residues are part of each CDR3. A D gene is named only where the DNA matches it firmly. Rows may omit the clone size; those that give it use once, few, many or a size class.

J	V	size	D	CDR3	DNA
TRBJ2-3	TRBV12-3/TRBV12-4	NA	NA	CASSSPVVDTDTQYF	TGTGCCAGCAGTTCCCCGGTCGTCGACACAGATACGCAGTATTTT
TRBJ1-2	TRBV9	many	NA	CASSVLNYGYTF	TGTGCCAGCAGCGTCTTGAACTATGGCTACACCTTC
TRBJ2-7	TRBV4-1	NA	NA	CASSQDMWEYSYEQYF	TGCGCCAGCAGCCAAGATATGTGGGAATACTCCTACGAGCAGTACTTC
TRBJ2-3	TRBV27	NA	NA	CASGLPDTQNF	TGTGCCAGCGGACTCCCAGATACGCAGAATTTT
TRBJ2-7	TRBV29-1	few	NA	CSVEDMGRYF	TGCAGCGTTGAAGATATGGGGAGGTACTTC
TRBJ2-3	TRBV9	many	TRBD2	CASAVAGTADTQYF	TGTGCCAGCGCAGTAGCGGGAACTGCAGATACGCAGTATTTT
TRBJ1-2	TRBV25-1	NA	NA	CASSAGTGWGYTF	TGTGCCAGCAGTGCTGGGACCGGCTGGGGCTACACCTTC
TRBJ1-3	TRBV7-9	few	NA	CASSLGQSSGNTIYF	TGTGCCAGCAGCTTAGGACAGAGCTCTGGAAACACCATATATTTT
TRBJ1-3	TRBV9	many	NA	CASSVDYGTEIYF	TGTGCCAGCAGCGTTGATTACGGGACGGAAATATATTTT
TRBJ2-7	TRBV4-1	many	TRBD1	CASSWGQTSYEQYF	TGCGCCAGCAGTTGGGGACAGACCTCCTACGAGCAGTACTTC
TRBJ1-5	TRBV20-1	few	NA	CSARDLMDQPQHF	TGCAGTGCTAGAGATCTCATGGATCAGCCCCAGCATTTT
TRBJ1-1	TRBV5-1	medium-sized	NA	CASSLGGPGNTEAFF	TGCGCCAGCAGCTTGGGCGGGCCCGGGAACACTGAAGCTTTCTTT
TRBJ2-1	TRBV7-9	NA	NA	CASSLRDNEQFF	TGTGCCAGCAGCTTAAGGGACAATGAGCAGTTCTTC
TRBJ2-5	TRBV29-1	few	TRBD2	CSARTSGRQETQYF	TGCAGCGCCAGAACTAGCGGGAGACAAGAGACCCAGTACTTC
TRBJ1-5	TRBV3-1	NA	NA	CASSQAGEGQPQHF	TGTGCCAGCAGCCAAGCAGGGGAAGGTCAGCCCCAGCATTTT
TRBJ2-3	TRBV5-1	few	NA	CASSLAGQADTQYF	TGCGCCAGCAGCTTGGCAGGCCAAGCAGATACGCAGTATTTT
TRBJ1-1	TRBV20-1	many	NA	CSASPGSNTEAFF	TGCAGTGCTAGTCCGGGATCAAACACTGAAGCTTTCTTT
TRBJ1-5	TRBV2	NA	TRBD1	CASGGQASNQPQHF	TGTGCCAGCGGGGGACAGGCTAGCAATCAGCCCCAGCATTTT
TRBJ1-4	TRBV14	few	NA	CASSQAGEKLFF	TGTGCCAGCAGCCAAGCGGGGGAAAAACTGTTTTTT
TRBJ2-5	TRBV7-7	many	TRBD2	CASSLASGPKETQYF	TGTGCTAGCAGCTTAGCTAGCGGACCAAAAGAGACCCAGTACTTC
TRBJ2-5	TRBV20-1	NA	TRBD1	CSASWTGGEETQYF	TGCAGTGCCAGCTGGACAGGGGGCGAGGAGACCCAGTACTTC
TRBJ2-3	TRBV29-1	few	NA	CSADWGTDTQYF	TGCAGCGCGGACTGGGGTACAGATACGCAGTATTTT
TRBJ1-1	TRBV19	few	NA	CASSNPDAGNTEAFF	TGTGCCAGTAGTAACCCCGATGCGGGGAACACTGAAGCTTTCTTT